This entry lists 21 T cell receptor beta chains sequenced from one sample in a study of T cell clones after liver transplantation. Clones were read by immunoSEQ multiplex PCR, and TCRdb kept only the in-frame ones, dropping some. This table has approximately 22,000 clones, about 93% appearing once. This material consisted of CD8+ T cells from blood, taken 25 months after liver transplant. Every receptor here comes from a human patient who received a liver transplant. The graft donor may be the source of some T cells.

This clone appeared a few times. The gene calls are TRBV27 and TRBJ1-5; D is unresolved. This CDR3 has 13 residues. Germline loops: CDR1 MNHEY, CDR2 SMNVEV (reference sequence). Trimming took off 4 bases at V and 1 base at J, with 5 bases between the two ends. The CDR3 region has the DNA TGTGCCAGCAGTTGGCAGAGCAATCAGCCCCAGCATTTT. Translated, it gives CASSWQSNQPQHF.

The chain employs TRBV7-8 and TRBJ2-5; 9 nucleotides agree with TRBD1. The germline CDR1 and CDR2 sequences are SGHVS and FQNEAQ. The CDR3 runs to 17 residues. The ends lost 0 bases at V and 5 bases at J; junction bases unmatched: 10. CDR3 amino acids: CASSLALNRGREETQYF. In nucleotides, the CDR3 is TGTGCCAGCAGCTTAGCCCTGAACAGGGGGCGCGAGGAGACCCAGTACTTC.

This rearrangement joins TRBV19 to TRBJ2-5; D is unresolved. This CDR3 has 13 amino acids. The germline gives CDR1 LNHDA, CDR2 SQIVND (reference sequence). V shed 5 bases and J shed 4 bases, with 11 bases lying between them. The DNA for the CDR3 is TGTGCCAGTAGTTTCTGGATTTCAGAGACCCAGTACTTC. Translating gives CASSFWISETQYF.

This clone came up a few times. CDR3 region: CASRDGNQETQYF. The DNA for the CDR3 is TGTGCCAGCAGAGACGGAAACCAAGAGACCCAGTACTTC. The rearrangement joins TRBV7-9 to TRBJ2-5; D is unclear. Looked up from germline, CDR1 is SEHNR and CDR2 is FQNEAQ (reference sequence). The CDR3 has 13 amino acids. V was trimmed by 6 bases and J by 0 bases, leaving 8 bases between them.

The CDR3 coding sequence is TGTGCCACCAGCAGAGATCCAGAGGGTAGCGACAATGAGCAGTTCTTC. This codes for CATSRDPEGSDNEQFF. The chain has TRBV15 and TRBJ2-1, with D tentatively TRBD2 (5 bases). This CDR3 contains 16 residues. Trimming removed 0 bases at V and 5 bases at J, with 14 bases between. Germline V lookup: CDR1 LNHNV, CDR2 YYDKDF (reference sequence). Full variable domain (outside the CDR3, taken from reference TRBV15 and TRBJ2-1): DAMVIQNPRYQVTQFGKPVTLSCSQTLNHNVMYWYQQKSSQAPKLLFHYYDKDFNNEADTPDNFQSRRPNTSFCFLDIRSPGLGDTAMYLCATSRDPEGSDNEQFFGPGTRLTVL.

The V gene is TRBV5-1, the J gene TRBJ2-3; possibly TRBD1 for D (6 bases). Germline V CDR1 and CDR2: SGHRS, YFSETQ. The CDR3 covers 14 residues. Trimming left V 9 bases short and J 2 bases short, with 16 bases between. The CDR3 is CATGEGTNTDTQYF. CDR3 DNA sequence: TGCGCCACCGGAGAAGGGACAAACACAGATACGCAGTATTTT.

This clone occurred a few times. The rearrangement uses TRBV5-6 and TRBJ2-3; the D gene could be TRBD1 or TRBD2 (5 bases each). V was trimmed by 6 bases and J by 4 bases, leaving 18 bases between them. CDR3 length: 15 residues. From germline, CDR1 is SGHDT and CDR2 YYEEEE. This CDR3 is CASIREGTGADTQYF. CDR3 nucleotide sequence: TGTGCCAGCATAAGAGAGGGGACGGGCGCAGATACGCAGTATTTT.

The chain couples TRBV28 to TRBJ1-5; 8 bases map to TRBD1. V was pared by 5 bases and J by 2 bases, with 8 bases of the junction left unmatched. The CDR3 extends over 16 amino acids. Germline CDR1 and CDR2: MDHEN and SYDVKM. CDR3 region: CASSRTGTGGNQPQHF. The DNA of the CDR3 is TGTGCCAGCAGTCGGACAGGGACAGGAGGCAATCAGCCCCAGCATTTT.

V gene TRBV9 combines with J gene TRBJ2-3; D call uncertain. Germline V lookup: CDR1 SGDLS, CDR2 YYNGEE. V was cut by 0 bases and J by 0 bases, with 11 bases left in between. The CDR3 runs 16 residues. The CDR3 DNA reads TGTGCCAGCAGCGTAGGGGTTAACCCTAGCACAGATACGCAGTATTTT. Protein: CASSVGVNPSTDTQYF.

A note on this clone: At one end the junction does not follow the germline gene, possibly because of a read error. This chain links TRBV7-8 with TRBJ1-1; 10 bases map to TRBD1. This CDR3 is built from 15 residues. Germline V gene lookup returns CDR1 SGHVS and CDR2 FQNEAQ. CDR3 sequence (DNA): TGTGCCAGCAGCGTACGACAGGGGGCGAAGGGGAGATCAGACTTT. Amino acid sequence: CASSVRQGAKGRSDF. Filled out from reference TRBV7-8 and TRBJ1-1, the complete variable domain reads GAGVSQSPRYKVAKRGQDVALRCDPISGHVSLFWYQQALGQGPEFLTYFQNEAQLDKSGLPSDRFFAERPEGSVSTLKIQRTQQEDSAVYLCASSVRQGAKGRSDFGQGTRLTVV.

The chain has TRBV7-9 and TRBJ1-2, with D maybe TRBD1 (5 bases). V was trimmed by 5 bases and J by 1 base, leaving 17 bases between them. The CDR3 has 16 amino acids. Germline V gene data show CDR1 as SEHNR and CDR2 as FQNEAQ (reference sequence). In nucleotides, the CDR3 is TGTGCCAGCAGCAGTCCACGGCAGGGACTTAACTATGGCTACACCTTC. Translation gives CASSSPRQGLNYGYTF.

The chain has TRBV7-9 and TRBJ2-1, with D maybe TRBD1 (6 bases). The CDR3 totals 16 residues. Trimming stripped 1 base from V and 7 bases from J, with 17 bases between. CDR1 is SEHNR, CDR2 FQNEAQ, per germline (reference sequence). Here the CDR3 DNA reads TGTGCCAGCAGCTTAGTGGGGTCAGGGGCTCTGAATGAGCAGTTCTTC. This gives the protein CASSLVGSGALNEQFF.

The chain joins TRBV7-8 to TRBJ2-2; 7 bases are shared with TRBD1. This CDR3 comprises 20 residues. Trimming removed 5 bases from V and 0 bases from J; junction bases left unmatched: 18. Germline-derived CDR1 and CDR2 are SGHVS and FQNEAQ. The CDR3 sequence: CASSPLMVKTGDPNTGELFF. CDR3 nucleotides: TGTGCCAGCAGCCCATTAATGGTAAAAACAGGGGACCCGAACACCGGGGAGCTGTTTTTT. Drawing the rest from reference TRBV7-8 and TRBJ2-2, the complete variable domain is GAGVSQSPRYKVAKRGQDVALRCDPISGHVSLFWYQQALGQGPEFLTYFQNEAQLDKSGLPSDRFFAERPEGSVSTLKIQRTQQEDSAVYLCASSPLMVKTGDPNTGELFFGEGSRLTVL.

The V and J genes are TRBV6-5 and TRBJ1-1, with 9 nucleotides matching TRBD1. Germline lookup yields CDR1 MNHEY and CDR2 SVGAGI. Unmatched junction bases numbered 6, after V lost 4 bases and J lost 0 bases. The CDR3 runs to 16 residues. CDR3 coding DNA: TGTGCCAGCAGTTCCTTCGGACAGGGGATGAACACTGAAGCTTTCTTT. Translated: CASSSFGQGMNTEAFF.

This rearrangement joins TRBV11-3 to TRBJ1-2, with TRBD1 matching over 10 bases. Germline V lookup: CDR1 SGHNT, CDR2 YENEEA. V gave up 5 bases and J gave up 4 bases; unmatched junction bases: 7. The CDR3 consists of 15 residues. The CDR3: CASSPGTGAGYGYTF. CDR3 bases: TGTGCCAGCAGCCCAGGGACAGGGGCCGGCTATGGCTACACCTTC.

The V gene is TRBV27, the J gene TRBJ2-2, with no clear D. The CDR3 is made up of 12 amino acids. Per the germline V gene, CDR1 is MNHEY and CDR2 is SMNVEV (reference sequence). V was cut by 5 bases and J by 0 bases, with 1 base left in between. The CDR3 protein is CASSANTGELFF. The CDR3 nucleotides are TGTGCCAGCAGTGCGAACACCGGGGAGCTGTTTTTT.

The V call is TRBV9, the J call TRBJ2-3; 9 positions match TRBD2. Germline CDR1 is SGDLS and CDR2 is YYNGEE. The CDR3 length is 17 residues. Trimming took 4 bases from V and 6 from J; bases not matched to a gene: 15. CDR3 in DNA: TGTGCCAGCAGCACGAGGTTAGCGGGAGATGACTCGGATACGCAGTATTTT. Encoded protein: CASSTRLAGDDSDTQYF.

The genes are TRBV5-6 and TRBJ2-5; D gene uncertain. Per germline, CDR1 SGHDT and CDR2 YYEEEE. This CDR3 has 13 amino acids. V lost 0 bases and J 5 bases, leaving 8 bases between the germline ends. CDR3 bases: TGTGCCAGCAGCTTGGGGGGTCTGGAGACCCAGTACTTC. Translated: CASSLGGLETQYF.

The chain carries TRBV7-9 and TRBJ1-1; D gene uncertain. Germline V CDR1 and CDR2: SEHNR, FQNEAQ (reference sequence). The CDR3 loop spans 14 amino acids. The V end lost 3 bases, the J end lost 1 base, and 9 bases lay between the germline ends. CDR3 nucleotide sequence: TGTGCCAGCAGCTTGGACCCAAAGAACACTGAAGCTTTCTTT. This sequence encodes CASSLDPKNTEAFF.

The CDR3 loop is CASSKKDRAQETQYF. The DNA for the CDR3 is TGTGCCAGCAGTAAAAAGGACCGGGCGCAAGAGACCCAGTACTTC. The J gene is TRBJ2-5, the V gene TRBV6-5; D remains ambiguous. This CDR3 has 15 residues. V was clipped by 5 bases and J by 2 bases, with 15 bases between them. The V gene's germline CDR1 is MNHEY and CDR2 SVGAGI.

The rearrangement uses TRBV4-1 and TRBJ2-7, with D maybe TRBD1 (6 bases). This CDR3 region has 15 residues. V gave up 0 bases and J gave up 5 bases, with 14 bases separating them. Germline V CDR1 and CDR2: MGHRA, YSYEKL. The CDR3 loop is CASSQEGQPGDEQYF. The CDR3 nucleotides read TGCGCCAGCAGCCAAGAAGGACAGCCAGGGGACGAGCAGTACTTC.